In this sample, the clone carrying this T cell receptor (beta chain) turned up a few times. Its antigen remains unidentified. J lost 3 bases, V lost 5 bases, and 2 bases had no gene match. The germline CDR1 and CDR2 sequences are KGHSH and LQKENI. This CDR3 region has 14 residues. The sample comes from a study of beta chain features in type 1 diabetes. Looking at the study overall: All samples together contributed 100 million to 120 million sorted cells for examination.

Study results and caveats: Across all four CD4+ subsets, people with type 1 diabetes showed modestly shorter TCRB CDR3s.

Each population that was sorted was more than 98% pure. Reverse transcription of all isolated RNA meant that expressed TCRB transcripts were sequenced. Repertoires were generated with immunoSEQ multiplex PCR, while TCRdb's copy carries only in-frame clones and drops some. Found here are about 150,000 clones, 9% to 9.5% of them singletons; the top ten hold approximately 0.68%. The V call is TRBV18, the J call TRBJ2-3; TRBD1 matches at 10 bases. This clonotype originated in a young man in good health. The sequenced sample consisted of central memory CD4+ T cells from blood. The CDR3 is CASSTGQGTDTQYF. In DNA form, the CDR3 reads TGTGCCAGCTCAACGGGACAGGGGACAGATACGCAGTATTTT.